This T cell receptor (beta chain) was recovered during a study of blood T cell repertoires in COVID-19. Repertoires were generated with immunoSEQ multiplex PCR, while TCRdb's copy carries only in-frame clones and drops some. Here the sample spans about 140,000 clones, roughly 90% being singletons. The germline V gene has CDR1 MNHEY and CDR2 SMNVEV (reference sequence). The CDR3 extends over 16 amino acids. The ends lost 2 bases at V and 5 bases at J; junction bases unmatched: 11. The clonotype was recovered from a man in his fifties or sixties with active or convalescent COVID-19. Sequencing used peripheral blood. This rearrangement joins TRBV27 to TRBJ2-5; TRBD2 matches at 7 bases. DNA of the CDR3: TGTGCCAGCAGTTTAAGCGTAGCGGGCGCGCGGGAGACCCAGTACTTC. Encoded protein: CASSLSVAGARETQYF.